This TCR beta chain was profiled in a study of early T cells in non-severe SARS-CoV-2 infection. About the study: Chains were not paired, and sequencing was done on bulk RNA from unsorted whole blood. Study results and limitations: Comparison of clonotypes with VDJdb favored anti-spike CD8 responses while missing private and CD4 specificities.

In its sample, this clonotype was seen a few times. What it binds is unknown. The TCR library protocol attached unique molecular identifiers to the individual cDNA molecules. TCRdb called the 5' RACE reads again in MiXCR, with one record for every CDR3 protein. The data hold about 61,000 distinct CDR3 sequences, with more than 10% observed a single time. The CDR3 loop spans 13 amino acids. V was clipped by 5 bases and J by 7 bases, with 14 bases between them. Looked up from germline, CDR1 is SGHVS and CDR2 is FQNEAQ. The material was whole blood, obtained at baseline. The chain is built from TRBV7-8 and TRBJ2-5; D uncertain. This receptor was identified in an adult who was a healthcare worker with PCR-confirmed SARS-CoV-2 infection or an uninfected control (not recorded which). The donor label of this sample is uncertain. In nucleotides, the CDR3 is TGTGCCAGCAGCCCCGCCCTCTTGTGGACCCAGTACTTC. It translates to CASSPALLWTQYF.